This T cell receptor beta chain was identified in a study of memory CD4+ T cells and cytomegalovirus serostatus. Overall study: This sample comes from healthy Belgian adults, fewer than 10 CMV seropositive, around 26 seronegative. Study-level points and caveats: The CMV-associated TCR signature appears largely within the CD4+ memory repertoire.

Of note for this clone: The antigen is undetermined.

Single viable CD3+CD4+CD8-CD45RO+ cells were sorted as the memory CD4+ T cells. The CDR3 is made up of 17 amino acids. Between the trimmed V and J ends, which lost 4 bases and 0 bases, there was a span of 15 bases. Germline V CDR1 and CDR2: LNHDA, SQIVND (reference sequence). Original analysis: Out-of-frame sequences were removed, leaving about 2.2 million distinct TCRbeta sequences. Some clones are missing from TCRdb's copy, which holds only in-frame ones; the method was immunoSEQ multiplex PCR. The V and J calls and clone size were taken over from that table, and D and trimming were inferred from the DNA. The profile shows tens of thousands of clones, 65% to 80% of them singletons.

Sequenced sample: memory CD4+ T cells from blood. The J gene is TRBJ1-4, the V gene TRBV19; D gene unclear. The sequence was obtained from an adult in good health and CMV-seronegative. This CDR3 reads CASSTTLYPPTNEKLFF. The CDR3 nucleotides are TGTGCCAGTAGTACTACTCTTTACCCTCCAACTAATGAAAAACTGTTTTTT. The whole variable domain, remainder taken from reference TRBV19 and TRBJ1-4, is DGGITQSPKYLFRKEGQNVTLSCEQNLNHDAMYWYRQDPGQGLRLIYYSQIVNDFQKGDIAEGYSVSREKKESFPLTVTSAQKNPTAFYLCASSTTLYPPTNEKLFFGSGTQLSVL.